This record looks at one T cell receptor beta chain sequence and its context. Its recognized antigen is unknown. No qualities accompany the bases; no much larger clone lies one base away. In total, approximately 690 healthy bone marrow donors made up the cohort. All cohort members were sampled while nominally healthy, although unrecorded immune exposures were likely present. The donor tested CMV seropositive, placing the donor among the approximately 310 seropositive members of the cohort. Every donor gave a peripheral blood sample, and the peripheral blood mononuclear cells from that sample were used for TCR beta sequencing. Genomic DNA extraction from the blood cell samples was performed with the Qiagen DNeasy Blood Extraction Kit. This record belongs to a study of cytomegalovirus exposure and HLA in healthy donors (dated by TCRdb to 2016 to 2017). Context from the whole study: An earlier analysis of several hundred of the donors reported roughly 270 Gb of sequence data and 117 million unique TCR beta sequences from around 200 million T cells. Roughly 300 gigabases of sequencing data and roughly 81 million unique TCR sequences made up an early release that covered some 640 HLA-typed donors. The genetic ancestry cluster associated with self-reported Caucasian donors included 70% to 85% of the 300 to 400 genotyped donors. The study was designed to test whether signatures of past pathogen exposure could be identified by cataloging public T cell receptors. Using immunosequencing, the study profiled T cell repertoires from around 670 subjects and related those repertoires to cytomegalovirus serostatus. Besides the first cohort of more than 650 subjects, a separate validation cohort made up of roughly 120 different subjects was used. To predict cytomegalovirus infection status, the study combined high-throughput TCR immunosequencing, statistical association of individual TCRs with disease status, and machine learning. A later analysis re-analyzed previously published TCR beta repertoires from 666 donors and added high-resolution HLA genotyping to study TCR occurrence patterns. Rather than drawing on any new phenotypic data, the later analysis identified candidate immune exposures from TCR beta sequences and the way those sequences occurred across donors. In an earlier analysis of a few hundred of the donors, high-throughput TCR beta sequencing was used to judge whether each TCR beta V gene segment behaved as functional or pseudogenic. Donor age, sex, ethnicity and CMV serostatus were collected together with the repertoire data. A later genetic analysis used genome-wide SNP genotypes for about 55% of the 666 donors, treating that subset as a discovery cohort. Every discovery cohort repertoire had been produced on one sequencing platform. HLA typing covered class I and class II loci at four-digit resolution. Typing coverage varied by locus: about 629-640 donors for A, B, C, DRB1 and DQB1; approximately 500 for DQA1; over 600 for DPA1; 400 to 480 for DPB1. Because of strong linkage in the cohort, roughly 5 DR-DQ haplotypes were treated as single units for association and clustering. Across approximately 420 genotyped donors of the cohort, an average of about 200,000 unique TCR beta nucleotide sequences per donor were sequenced, and approximately 17% of those sequences were non-productive. Here is what the overall study found, with its caveats: A later analysis associated 16,951 TCR beta sequences with specific HLA alleles at a false discovery rate of 0.05. CMV serostatus was the only immune exposure information available for the cohort. Roughly uniform sequencing depth across donors was assumed in presence/absence analyses, although this assumption may not hold. The earlier analysis of approximately 540 of the donors excluded around 17 rarely observed V segments, including chromosome 9 orphons, because counts were too low. Most CMV-associated TCR beta chains appeared to be HLA-restricted in a later analysis, and the HLA associations seemed to be driven largely by CMV exposure. In a later analysis, TCR association rates were found to vary across HLA loci, with the most associated TCRs seen for DRB1 alleles and the fewest for HLA-C alleles. A later analysis found that HLA-associated TCR beta chains were more clonally expanded and had lower generation probabilities than equally common non-associated chains. The authors suggested that the approach could potentially be extended to other disease states and immunological phenotypes. When HLA alleles, especially DR and DQ, strongly co-occurred, TCR associations were difficult to assign to individual alleles. A cluster of highly shared sequence variants was judged likely to be a technical artifact of the sequencing pipeline. In a later analysis, several top co-occurrence clusters were reported to appear linked to parvovirus B19, influenza, CMV and Epstein-Barr virus. An association between a missense DCLRE1C variant and V-gene and J-gene trimming of TCR beta chains was found in a later genetic analysis and replicated in an independent cohort. In vitro tests confirmed that three of the cytomegalovirus-associated TCR beta chains recognize cytomegalovirus antigens. In a later genetic analysis, fewer N-insertions in productive TCRs were reported among donors in an Asian-associated ancestry cluster than the roughly 700-donor mean. Correlated functional status among segregating V segments might reflect linkage disequilibrium, but an unknown experimental factor could not be ruled out. Because some donors lacked HLA typing at each locus, the association tests relied only on the typed subset. In both the original and validation cohorts, the classifier was reported to diagnose cytomegalovirus status with high specificity and sensitivity. This cohort had only TCR beta chains sequenced, and the lack of alpha or paired-chain data limited which features could be detected. The study gave a list of about 160 TCR beta chains associated with cytomegalovirus. Most TCR sequences were seen in very few donors, while some public TCRs were found in many individuals. In an earlier analysis of some 500 of the donors, most TCR beta V segments appeared in productive rearrangements about 87% or about 30% of the time, broadly matching IMGT annotations. A further reported finding was that TCR beta sequences accurately predicted the HLA-A and HLA-B alleles for most subjects in the first cohort.

The library was built by means of the immunoSEQ multiplex PCR assay. A mixture of 60 forward primers for TCR Vbeta segments and 13 reverse primers for TCR Jbeta segments was used in the multiplex PCR. The CDR3 region of rearranged TCR beta genes was amplified from genomic DNA with a multiplex PCR assay. Amplified TCR beta libraries were sequenced as 87-base-pair reads on the Illumina HiSeq System. As for how the authors treated the data: A later analysis tallied around 87 million unique TCR beta chains across the 610 or so repertoires, and around 10 million of those chains were shared by two or more donors. Raw reads were error-corrected and collapsed into unique sequences by a nearest-neighbor algorithm in which closely related sequences were merged to remove PCR and sequencing errors. CDR3 sequences were aligned to IMGT reference sequences to assign V, D and J gene segments. Each retained sequence needed at least a six-nucleotide match to both a V gene segment and a J gene segment. Rearrangements were called productive when the CDR3 lacked stop codons and stayed in frame with V and J; all others were non-productive. Following IMGT convention, CDR3 was defined as the stretch from the second conserved V-encoded cysteine up to the conserved J-encoded phenylalanine. Sequences without an unambiguous match to a single V gene segment were excluded from the earlier analysis of over 500 of the donors. In an earlier analysis of roughly 500 of the donors, V segments were called functional above 56.7% productive rearrangements and were called segregating when the between-donor standard deviation exceeded 5%. A statistical classification framework was developed to diagnose cytomegalovirus status using the catalog of TCR beta chain sequences. A later analysis assigned V and J genes by comparing TCR nucleotide sequences with IMGT/GENE-DB human TR gene sequences. A later analysis assigned CDR3 sequences and most-parsimonious VDJ recombination scenarios with the TCRdist pipeline. In a later analysis, each TCR beta chain was defined by its CDR3 amino acid sequence together with its V-gene family, and reads lacking a unique V-gene family were excluded. In a later analysis, 500 to 700 highly shared, low-generation-probability nucleotide sequences were removed to address suspected cross-contamination and a sequencing artifact. In a later analysis, a clonal expansion index was calculated for each public chain from normalized within-repertoire ranks of inferred template counts. In a later analysis, generation probabilities were computed with a VDJ recombination model fitted to out-of-frame rearrangements, and the resulting probabilities were checked against IGoR. A later analysis scored TCR-TCR, TCR-HLA and TCR-CMV co-occurrence with hypergeometric tests, applying a repertoire-size bias correction to TCR pairs. A later analysis estimated false discovery rates by permuting HLA or CMV assignments 20 times. In a later analysis, co-occurring TCRs were grouped using DBSCAN, with TCRdist sequence similarity added in when clustering inside HLA-allele-positive subsets. For co-occurrence clustering, repertoires with fewer than 30,000 or more than 120,000 public chains were excluded, along with five repertoires with anomalous nucleotide sharing. Held by TCRdb, this immuneACCESS table contains in-frame sequences only and omits some clones. Under half of the omission traces to an unresolved V gene where checked; the cause of the rest is unknown. V, J and clone size derive from that table, while D and trimming were established from the DNA sequence. The sample table lists approximately 78,000 clones, about 66% of them with a count of one. The ten most abundant clones make up about 20% of the sample.

The sequence came from a man aged 35-49 years in good health and CMV-seropositive. What was sequenced was PBMCs.

The CDR3 is CASSLTEYEQYF. The sequence in DNA is TGTGCCAGCAGCCTTACAGAGTACGAGCAGTACTTC. This chain joins TRBV14 to TRBJ2-7; the D gene cannot be named for sure. V loses 4 bases of germline sequence and J loses 4 bases, and the interval between the two ends is 8 bases. According to the germline V gene, CDR1 reads SGHDN and CDR2 reads FVKESK. The CDR3 runs 12 residues from the cysteine to the phenylalanine. Only the CDR3 part of the read is kept: 36 bases, read in frame from the first base.